The 19 T cell receptor beta chains below all came from one sample that was sequenced in a study of T cells in localized non-small cell lung cancer. Clones were sequenced by immunoSEQ multiplex PCR, and TCRdb holds only the in-frame ones, with some missing. The data hold tens of thousands of clones, with approximately 88% observed a single time. The input for sequencing was peripheral blood, taken before any cancer treatment. These receptors were obtained from a man aged 35 to 69 with stage I squamous cell lung carcinoma.

The chain has TRBV18 and TRBJ1-4; D is perhaps TRBD1 (6 bases). The CDR3 spans 12 residues. Germline V gives CDR1 KGHSH, CDR2 LQKENI. Between the trimmed V and J ends, which lost 5 bases and 6 bases, there was a span of 7 bases. The DNA of the CDR3 is TGTGCCAGCTCATCAGGGGATGAAAAACTGTTTTTT. Protein sequence: CASSSGDEKLFF.

This clone was picked up one time. The chain has TRBV19 and TRBJ1-6, with D possibly TRBD1 on 5 matching bases. The CDR3 sequence is 18 residues long. The V and J ends lost 2 bases and 7 bases respectively, with 21 bases between them. Germline V CDR1 and CDR2: LNHDA, SQIVND (reference sequence). CDR3 region: CASSIQRPGSRGNSPLHF. As DNA, the CDR3 is TGTGCCAGTAGTATACAGCGACCAGGGAGTAGAGGGAATTCACCCCTCCACTTT.

Written as DNA, the CDR3 is TGTGCCAGCAAGCTTTCAACCAGGGCTGAAGCTTTCTTT. It codes for CASKLSTRAEAFF. The chain employs TRBV6-4 and TRBJ1-1; possibly TRBD1 for D (5 bases). V gave up 7 bases and J gave up 6 bases, with 15 bases separating them. Germline assignment: CDR1 MRHNA and CDR2 SNTAGT. The CDR3 is 13 residues long.

The gene calls are TRBV7-3 and TRBJ2-7; the D is unclear. In germline, CDR1 is SGHTA, CDR2 FQGTGA. The CDR3 has 13 residues. V shed 3 bases and J shed 6 bases, with 12 bases lying between them. The CDR3 here is CASSLGKVGEQYF. The CDR3 DNA sequence: TGTGCCAGCAGCTTGGGCAAGGTTGGCGAGCAGTACTTC.

The CDR3 bases are TGTGCCAGCAGCCCAGATCCCAACTATGGCTACACCTTC. Its protein is CASSPDPNYGYTF. The chain is built from TRBV14 and TRBJ1-2; unclear D gene. The V gene's germline CDR1 is SGHDN and CDR2 FVKESK. CDR3 length: 13 residues. V shed 4 bases and J shed 2 bases, with 8 bases lying between them.

This chain uses TRBV5-1 with TRBJ2-2, with D possibly called TRBD1 or TRBD2 (7 bases each). The germline V gene has CDR1 SGHRS and CDR2 YFSETQ. The CDR3 is 15 residues long. The V end was cut by 4 bases, the J end by 7 bases, with 17 bases between. The CDR3 sequence: CASSPRGGGNGELFF. CDR3 bases: TGCGCCAGCAGCCCTCGGGGAGGGGGCAACGGGGAGCTGTTTTTT.

The CDR3 sequence is CASSQYWETQYF. The CDR3 DNA reads TGTGCCAGCAGCCAATACTGGGAGACCCAGTACTTC. The chain uses TRBV14 and TRBJ2-5; D call uncertain. This CDR3 region has 12 residues. Per germline, CDR1 SGHDN and CDR2 FVKESK. V lost 2 bases and J 5 bases, leaving 6 bases between the germline ends.

J is TRBJ2-1 and V is TRBV6-5; D remains unclear. V shed 5 bases and J shed 8 bases, with 16 bases lying between them. CDR1 MNHEY and CDR2 SVGAGI come from the germline V gene. This CDR3 region has 14 residues. The DNA for the CDR3 is TGTGCCAGCAGTATAAAGATCTCGCATCATGAGCAGTTCTTC. Its translation: CASSIKISHHEQFF.

The rearrangement joins TRBV2 to TRBJ1-6; D may be TRBD1 (6 bases). V gave up 7 bases and J gave up 9 bases, with 16 bases separating them. The V gene's germline CDR1 is SNHLY and CDR2 FYNNEI. The CDR3 covers 14 residues. CDR3 nucleotide sequence: TGTGCCAGCAACGGACAGTCTAGGGGTTCACCCCTCCACTTT. Its translation: CASNGQSRGSPLHF.

The V call is TRBV21-1, the J call TRBJ2-3; the table gives TRBD2 as D, unverified against the DNA. TRBV21-1 is marked as a pseudogene. CDR3 length: 17 residues. The CDR3 region is CASSKGTSGGSPDTQYF. The DNA of the CDR3 is TGTGCCAGCAGCAAAGGGACTAGCGGGGGGTCCCCAGATACGCAGTATTTT.

The chain is built from TRBV6-1 and TRBJ2-7, with TRBD2 identical over 11 bases. The junction had 3 bases not matched to a gene; V was cut back by 1 base and J by 4 bases. The CDR3 contains 15 residues. Germline V gene sequence: CDR1 MNHNS, CDR2 SASEGT. The CDR3 nucleotides read TGTGCCAGCAGTGAAGGGACTAGCGGGCGGTACGAGCAGTACTTC. Translating it yields CASSEGTSGRYEQYF.

The chain recombines TRBV6-5 with TRBJ1-4, with D tentatively TRBD1 (6 bases). The CDR3 spans 15 residues. V was cut by 0 bases and J by 8 bases, with 13 bases left in between. CDR1 and CDR2 (germline): MNHEY, SVGAGI. CDR3 protein: CASSYSSGAGEKLFF. The CDR3 bases are TGTGCCAGCAGTTACTCCTCAGGGGCAGGAGAAAAACTGTTTTTT.

This clone was recorded a few times. V gene TRBV2 combines with J gene TRBJ1-2; 9 nucleotides match TRBD1. The CDR3 totals 14 residues. Germline CDR1 and CDR2: SNHLY and FYNNEI. The J segment lost 7 bases and the V segment lost 8 bases, leaving 11 bases of the junction unmatched. In DNA, the CDR3 is TGTGCCAGCGGGGACAGGGAGAGCAGCGGTGGCTACACCTTC. This translates into CASGDRESSGGYTF.

This clone was seen only a few times. The CDR3 is CATSGAPGSNQPQHF. The CDR3 nucleotides read TGTGCCACCAGCGGTGCCCCCGGGAGCAATCAGCCCCAGCATTTT. The chain is built from TRBV15 and TRBJ1-5; D is undetermined. The germline gives CDR1 LNHNV, CDR2 YYDKDF (reference sequence). The V and J ends lost 5 bases and 1 base respectively, with 12 bases between them. This CDR3 has 15 amino acids.

The chain combines TRBV4-2 with TRBJ2-7, with 13 bases aligning to TRBD2. The CDR3 has 16 residues. The trim removed 0 bases at V and 2 bases at J, leaving 1 base unmatched. Germline-derived CDR1 and CDR2 are LGHNA and YNFKEQ. The CDR3 DNA is TGTGCCAGCAGCCAAGATGGGACTAGCGGGGCCTACGAGCAGTACTTC. Its protein is CASSQDGTSGAYEQYF.

In this sample, this clone turned up once. The chain combines TRBV7-9 with TRBJ2-5; D is possibly TRBD2 (5 bases). CDR3 length: 16 amino acids. The germline CDR1 and CDR2 sequences are SEHNR and FQNEAQ (reference sequence). The V gene lost 2 bases and the J gene lost 4 bases, with 17 bases spanning the gap. The CDR3 spells CASSLLRVRDRETQYF. The CDR3 nucleotides read TGTGCCAGCAGCTTACTGAGGGTACGAGATCGAGAGACCCAGTACTTC.

This chain connects TRBV7-2 to TRBJ1-1, with D possibly being TRBD1 (6 bases). The ends were cut back, 6 bases at V and 8 bases at J, with 19 bases in the middle. CDR3 length equals 14 residues. In germline, CDR1 is SGHTA, CDR2 FQGNSA. The CDR3 DNA reads as TGTGCCAGCAGACGAGAGGGGGGGTCAACGGAAGCTTTCTTT. Protein product: CASRREGGSTEAFF.

This chain joins TRBV18 and TRBJ2-7; D unclear. CDR3 length: 12 amino acids. Deletions cut 2 bases from V and 9 bases from J, with 11 bases between. Germline loops: CDR1 KGHSH, CDR2 LQKENI. This CDR3 reads CASSPGKGWQYF. Written as DNA, the CDR3 is TGTGCCAGCTCACCAGGGAAGGGCTGGCAGTACTTC. Full variable domain (missing parts from reference TRBV18 and TRBJ2-7): NAGVMQNPRHLVRRRGQEARLRCSPMKGHSHVYWYRQLPEEGLKFMVYLQKENIIDESGMPKERFSAEFPKEGPSILRIQQVVRGDSAAYFCASSPGKGWQYFGPGTRLTVT.

The sample holds a few counts of this clone. J is TRBJ1-5 and V is TRBV28, with D perhaps matching TRBD1 (5 bases). This CDR3 spans 14 amino acids. Trimming took 8 bases from V and 0 from J, leaving 11 bases between them. The V gene's germline CDR1 is MDHEN and CDR2 SYDVKM. CDR3 in amino acids: CASSRDRSNQPQHF. CDR3 bases: TGTGCCAGCTCTCGGGACCGTAGCAATCAGCCCCAGCATTTT.